This T cell receptor (beta chain) originates from a study of T cell responses to AZD1222 COVID-19 vaccine. Study-level findings and limits: Baseline seropositives among AZD1222 recipients totaled only 5 to 7.

The table came from immunoSEQ multiplex PCR; TCRdb's copy has only in-frame clones and leaves some out. The table shows approximately 120,000 clones, with around 90% occurring only once. This CDR3 contains 12 residues. V gave up 3 bases and J gave up 8 bases, with 11 bases separating them. Germline V gene data show CDR1 as DFQATT and CDR2 as SNEGSKA (reference sequence). Of note for this clone: Its antigen is not identified.

The gene calls are TRBV20-1 and TRBJ2-1; D is uncertain. This TCR was sampled from an adult in good health. The specimen comprised peripheral blood, sampled on day 0 of AZD1222 vaccination. The CDR3 sequence is CSASYGTHEQFF. In DNA form, the CDR3 reads TGCAGTGCTAGTTACGGCACGCATGAGCAGTTCTTC.